Listed here are 29 T cell receptor beta chains from one sample, sequenced in a study of T cells in Graves' hyperthyroidism and ophthalmopathy. RNA transcripts provided the source from which TCR beta CDR3 regions were amplified. First-round RT-PCR of the TCR CDR3 relied on the HTBI primer set. Via MiXCR, TCRdb re-called the multiplex PCR reads, giving one row per CDR3 protein. The sample has 300,000 to 450,000 distinct CDR3 sequences, more than 11% seen once. The sequenced material came from blood. Receptors originate from a woman aged 55-70 years with Graves' hyperthyroidism.

This clonotype has a count of ten or more. The chain combines TRBV11-2 with TRBJ2-3, with 10 bases matching TRBD2. The CDR3 extends over 16 amino acids. The ends lost 2 bases at V and 4 bases at J; junction bases unmatched: 6. The V gene's germline CDR1 is SGHAT and CDR2 FQNNGV. This CDR3 is CASSLNLAGGSDTQYF. CDR3 sequence (DNA): TGTGCCAGCAGCTTAAATTTAGCGGGAGGCTCAGATACGCAGTATTTT.

This clonotype was picked up a small number of times. The chain carries TRBV20-1 and TRBJ2-1; TRBD2 agrees at 9 bases. The CDR3 consists of 15 residues. Per germline, CDR1 DFQATT and CDR2 SNEGSKA (reference sequence). J lost 7 bases, V lost 2 bases, and 9 bases had no gene match. CDR3 bases: TGCAGTGCTAGAACAGTAGCGGGAGTTGTGAATGAGCAGTTCTTC. Amino acid sequence: CSARTVAGVVNEQFF.

This clonotype was recorded many times. CDR3 sequence (DNA): TGCAGCGTCAGATTGCCGGGCAACACTGAAGCTTTCTTT. Translating it yields CSVRLPGNTEAFF. V gene TRBV29-1 combines with J gene TRBJ1-1; no firm D call. Germline CDR1 and CDR2: SQVTM and ANQGSEA. V lost 6 bases to trimming and J lost 2 bases, with 13 bases between them. CDR3 size: 13 residues.

The gene calls are TRBV9 and TRBJ2-5; 14 nucleotides match TRBD2. The V gene end was trimmed by 3 bases and the J gene end by 4 bases; junction bases not matched to a gene: 5. The CDR3 has 16 amino acids. Germline V gene sequence: CDR1 SGDLS, CDR2 YYNGEE. The CDR3 protein is CASSESGLAGVETQYF. The CDR3 nucleotides are TGTGCCAGCAGCGAATCGGGACTAGCGGGAGTAGAGACCCAGTACTTC. The full variable domain, in which reference TRBV9 and TRBJ2-5 provide the parts outside the CDR3, is DSGVTQTPKHLITATGQRVTLRCSPRSGDLSVYWYQQSLDQGLQFLIQYYNGEERAKGNILERFSAQQFPDLHSELNLSSLELGDSALYFCASSESGLAGVETQYFGPGTRLLVL.

This clonotype has ten or more counts. The gene calls are TRBV5-1 and TRBJ2-2; no clear D. CDR1 and CDR2 (germline): SGHRS, YFSETQ. The V end was cut by 4 bases, the J end by 5 bases, with 9 bases between. This CDR3 contains 13 residues. CDR3 in amino acids: CASSLEATGELFF. In DNA, the CDR3 is TGCGCCAGCAGCCTAGAAGCTACCGGGGAGCTGTTTTTT.

Concerning this clonotype: Because the CDR3's place on the DNA is in doubt, the DNA is left out and the CDR3 is given as listed by TCRdb. This sequence joins TRBV5-1 and TRBJ2-1; no DNA check was done on the table's D call, TRBD2. CDR1 SGHRS and CDR2 YFSETQ come from the germline V gene. The CDR3 comprises 17 residues, both ends counted. This CDR3 reads CASSLVASGATYNEQLF.

Many counts were recorded for this clonotype. The chain combines TRBV6-1 with TRBJ2-1; possibly TRBD2 for D (6 bases). The CDR3 extends over 14 amino acids. The germline gives CDR1 MNHNS, CDR2 SASEGT. Trimming took 3 bases from V and 0 from J, leaving 6 bases between them. The CDR3 here is CASSDGSSYNEQFF. The CDR3 DNA reads TGTGCCAGCAGTGACGGGAGCTCCTACAATGAGCAGTTCTTC.

This clonotype came up many times. This CDR3 reads CASSRSSSGNNEQFF. The CDR3 nucleotides are TGTGCCAGCAGCCGTAGTAGCTCGGGAAACAATGAGCAGTTCTTC. The rearrangement joins TRBV11-2 to TRBJ2-1; maybe TRBD2 (5 bases). CDR1 is SGHAT and CDR2 is FQNNGV in the germline V gene. The CDR3 has 15 amino acids. Trimming took 5 bases from V and 5 from J, leaving 16 bases between them.

There are a few counts of this clonotype. This sequence joins TRBV10-1 and TRBJ1-1, with D unresolved. V shed 4 bases and J shed 4 bases, with 10 bases lying between them. The CDR3 extends over 13 amino acids. Germline V gene lookup returns CDR1 WNHNN and CDR2 SYGVQD (reference sequence). This chain's CDR3 is CASSVNAGTEAFF. The DNA for the CDR3 is TGCGCCAGCAGTGTTAATGCAGGCACTGAAGCTTTCTTT.

Notes on this clonotype: The CDR3 does not close with the conserved phenylalanine or tryptophan, likely indicating a read error. The chain combines TRBV6-1 with TRBJ2-2, with TRBD2 matching 14 bases. Germline V gene lookup returns CDR1 MNHNS and CDR2 SASEGT. V dropped 3 bases and J dropped 3; count of bases not matched to a gene: 3. The CDR3 runs 17 residues. The CDR3 DNA sequence: TGTGCCAGCAGTGAGACTAGCGGGAGGGCCGACACCGGGGAGCTGTTTCTT. Translating it yields CASSETSGRADTGELFL.

Ten or more counts support this clonotype. V is TRBV29-1 and J is TRBJ2-3; a possible D gene is TRBD1 (6 bases). The V and J ends lost 1 base and 2 bases respectively, with 10 bases between them. CDR3 length: 14 residues. Germline CDR1 is SQVTM and CDR2 is ANQGSEA. The CDR3 DNA reads TGCAGCGTTGAAGCTACAGGGCTCACAGATACGCAGTATTTT. Encoded protein: CSVEATGLTDTQYF.

This clonotype was recorded at least ten times. CDR3 DNA sequence: TGCAGTGCTAGACCCCCTAGCGGGGACAATGAGCAGTTCTTC. It codes for CSARPPSGDNEQFF. The rearrangement links TRBV20-1 to TRBJ2-1, with 9 bases fitting TRBD2. Looked up from germline, CDR1 is DFQATT and CDR2 is SNEGSKA (reference sequence). V lost 2 bases and J lost 5; bases outside the gene matches: 4. The CDR3 contains 14 residues.

This clonotype was recorded many times. The chain employs TRBV11-1 and TRBJ2-1; weak D call: TRBD2 (5 bases). The germline CDR1 and CDR2 sequences are SGHAT and FQDESV (reference sequence). V lost 1 base to trimming and J lost 9 bases, with 10 bases between them. CDR3 length equals 13 residues. CDR3 in DNA: TGTGCCAGCAGCTTAGGTAGTCGGGGTGAGCAGTTCTTC. Its protein product is CASSLGSRGEQFF.

This clonotype has a count of ten or more. The J gene is TRBJ2-5, the V gene TRBV12-3 or TRBV12-4; D not resolved. This CDR3 region has 16 residues. V was shortened by 6 bases and J by 4 bases, with 21 bases between the two germline ends. The CDR3 region is CASRPSGGPIGETQYF. CDR3 nucleotides: TGTGCCAGCAGACCTTCAGGCGGCCCTATCGGAGAGACCCAGTACTTC.

This clonotype was detected a few times. The genes are TRBV6-1 and TRBJ2-2; 8 nucleotides agree with TRBD1. This CDR3 has 15 residues. Trimming at V came to 3 bases and at J to 4 bases, leaving 4 bases not matched to a gene. Germline loops: CDR1 MNHNS, CDR2 SASEGT. The CDR3 nucleotides read TGTGCCAGCAGTGAGGCAGGGGGCACCACCGGGGAGCTGTTTTTT. Translating it yields CASSEAGGTTGELFF.

This clonotype was detected many times. This chain uses TRBV12-3 or TRBV12-4 with TRBJ2-1; D uncertain. With 3 bases removed from V and 9 bases from J, the gap between germline ends came to 12 bases. This CDR3 comprises 13 residues. The CDR3 protein is CASSFTSSGEQFF. The CDR3 region has the DNA TGTGCCAGCAGTTTTACCAGCTCGGGTGAGCAGTTCTTC.

V and J are TRBV9 and TRBJ2-7; TRBD2 agrees at 16 bases. In germline, CDR1 is SGDLS, CDR2 YYNGEE. This CDR3 has 16 residues. V lost 3 bases and J lost 6; bases outside the gene matches: 6. Written as DNA, the CDR3 is TGTGCCAGCAGCGAGAAGGGGACTAGCGGGAGGGCCGAGCAGTACTTC. It codes for CASSEKGTSGRAEQYF.

The rearrangement uses TRBV5-1 and TRBJ1-5; D unresolved. Between the trimmed V and J ends, which lost 0 bases and 0 bases, there was a span of 4 bases. This CDR3 has 14 residues. Germline V lookup: CDR1 SGHRS, CDR2 YFSETQ. The CDR3 sequence is CASSLDNSNQPQHF. The CDR3, as DNA: TGCGCCAGCAGCTTGGACAATAGCAATCAGCCCCAGCATTTT.

The V call is TRBV24-1, the J call TRBJ2-5; unclear D gene. Trimming pared 7 bases from V and 4 bases from J, leaving 12 bases between. The CDR3 is 13 amino acids. Per germline, CDR1 KGHDR and CDR2 SFDVKD. In DNA form, the CDR3 reads TGTGCCACCAGCGACGTTGGATTAGAGACCCAGTACTTC. Translating it yields CATSDVGLETQYF.

The CDR3 here is CASSIKAGGRTGELFF. For the CDR3, the DNA is TGTGCCAGTAGTATAAAAGCGGGAGGGCGGACCGGGGAGCTGTTTTTT. The chain has TRBV19 and TRBJ2-2; 10 bases agree with TRBD2. The CDR3 totals 16 residues. Germline V gives CDR1 LNHDA, CDR2 SQIVND (reference sequence). V lost 2 bases, J lost 5 bases, and 5 bases stayed unmatched.

Concerning this clonotype itself: Sequence at one end of the junction differs from germline and may be a read error. This chain connects TRBV5-1 to TRBJ2-3; either TRBD1 or TRBD2 may fit D (6 bases each). From germline, CDR1 is SGHRS and CDR2 YFSETQ. This CDR3 is built from 15 residues. CDR3: CASSLVLGGQDTQYF. In DNA form, the CDR3 reads TGTGCCAGCAGCTTAGTCCTGGGGGGCCAAGATACGCAGTATTTT.

The chain couples TRBV28 to TRBJ1-5, with D hard to call. V lost 3 bases and J lost 0, with 9 bases in between. Germline CDR1 is MDHEN and CDR2 is SYDVKM. The CDR3 runs 15 residues. The CDR3 nucleotides are TGTGCCAGCAGTTTGAGCAGTTATAGCAATCAGCCCCAGCATTTT. Amino acid sequence: CASSLSSYSNQPQHF. The full variable domain, rest sourced from reference TRBV28 and TRBJ1-5, is DVKVTQSSRYLVKRTGEKVFLECVQDMDHENMFWYRQDPGLGLRLIYFSYDVKMKEKGDIPEGYSVSREKKERFSLILESASTNQTSMYLCASSLSSYSNQPQHFGDGTRLSIL.

V gene TRBV9 combines with J gene TRBJ1-2, with D possibly matching TRBD1 (6 bases). The CDR3 loop spans 13 amino acids. CDR1 SGDLS and CDR2 YYNGEE come from the germline V gene. Trimming pared 4 bases from V and 4 bases from J, leaving 11 bases between. CDR3 bases: TGTGCCAGCAGCCCGGACAGCTTCTATGGCTACACCTTC. The encoded protein is CASSPDSFYGYTF.

This clonotype was detected many times. The CDR3 spells CASSQGRGPYNEQFF. For the CDR3, the DNA is TGTGCCAGCAGCCAGGGGAGGGGCCCCTACAATGAGCAGTTCTTC. V and J are TRBV6-2 or TRBV6-3 and TRBJ2-1; possibly TRBD2 for D (7 bases). Germline-derived CDR1 and CDR2 are MNHEY and SVGEGT. The germline V and J ends were trimmed by 6 bases and 2 bases, with 14 bases remaining between them. This CDR3 comprises 15 residues.

This clonotype was seen only a few times. V usage is TRBV6-1 and J usage is TRBJ2-1; 8 nucleotides agree with TRBD2. Looked up from germline, CDR1 is MNHNS and CDR2 is SASEGT. The CDR3 consists of 15 residues. Trimming took 6 bases from V and 4 from J; bases not matched to a gene: 8. The CDR3 DNA is TGTGCCAGCAGCCAACTAGCGGAAGTATACAATGAGCAGTTCTTC. Its translation: CASSQLAEVYNEQFF.

This clonotype appeared many times. V gene TRBV29-1 combines with J gene TRBJ2-1, with a possible D match to TRBD2 (5 bases). The germline gives CDR1 SQVTM, CDR2 ANQGSEA. CDR3 length equals 12 residues. The ends were cut back, 1 base at V and 9 bases at J, with 10 bases in the middle. The chain's CDR3 is CSVEVRGSEQFF. The CDR3 bases are TGCAGCGTTGAAGTTCGAGGGTCTGAGCAGTTCTTC.

Many counts were recorded for this clonotype. The chain links TRBV5-5 to TRBJ1-5; maybe TRBD1 (6 bases). The CDR3 covers 15 residues. With 4 bases removed from V and 0 bases from J, the gap between germline ends came to 11 bases. Looked up from germline, CDR1 is SGHKS and CDR2 is YYEKEE (reference sequence). The CDR3 DNA is TGTGCCAGCAGCCTCGGGGACACTAGCAATCAGCCCCAGCATTTT. Protein sequence: CASSLGDTSNQPQHF.

The chain joins TRBV18 to TRBJ2-3; possible D gene TRBD1, 6 bases. The CDR3 contains 13 residues. With 0 bases removed from V and 8 bases from J, the gap between germline ends came to 9 bases. Germline CDR1 KGHSH, CDR2 LQKENI. CDR3 sequence (DNA): TGTGCCAGCTCACCACCGGGGGCGGTTACGCAGTATTTT. Encoded protein: CASSPPGAVTQYF. Full variable domain (outside the CDR3, taken from reference TRBV18 and TRBJ2-3): NAGVMQNPRHLVRRRGQEARLRCSPMKGHSHVYWYRQLPEEGLKFMVYLQKENIIDESGMPKERFSAEFPKEGPSILRIQQVVRGDSAAYFCASSPPGAVTQYFGPGTRLTVL.

The sample holds a few counts of this clonotype. The rearrangement links TRBV6-2 or TRBV6-3 to TRBJ2-7; 10 bases are a match to TRBD1. Germline CDR1 is MNHEY and CDR2 is SVGEGT. The CDR3 extends over 15 amino acids. V dropped 2 bases and J dropped 0; count of bases not matched to a gene: 1. CDR3 in amino acids: CASSYRDRGSYEQYF. The CDR3 DNA is TGTGCCAGCAGTTACAGGGACAGGGGCTCCTACGAGCAGTACTTC.